This T cell receptor (beta chain) was sequenced for a study of T cell responses to AZD1222 COVID-19 vaccine (dated by TCRdb to the early 2020s). In the study overall: AZD1222 recipients given second doses at about 4 weeks or at about 12 weeks were pooled, since spike-specific TCR depth and breadth were not found to differ between the two schedules. TCR sequencing was performed for 230 to 250 trial participants, of whom 200 to 220 were given two doses of AZD1222 and some 25 were given two doses of MenACWY control vaccine. Enrollment into the trials was organized by age into subgroups of 18-55, 56-69 and 70-plus years, and those subgroups contained about 160, 30 and 59 TCR-sequenced participants, respectively. Study-level results and caveats: Reportedly, close to half of the unique spike-specific TCRs recognized epitopes lying outside the regions that are mutated in the B.1.351 and B.1.1.7 variants. Conclusions about previously exposed vaccinees were limited because only a handful of AZD1222 recipients were SARS-CoV-2 seropositive at baseline. In the small 56-69-year group, the increase in depth fell short of significance, most likely because of low power. A significant rise in spike-specific TCR breadth and depth was observed after two AZD1222 doses relative to day 0 and relative to MenACWY recipients. Vaccine-associated CD4 TCRs spanned the whole spike protein, with dominant responses in regions 160-218 and 743-854. Because no day 14 peak-response samples were available, repertoires were characterized only after the peak T cell response. Participants were mostly white British, with more females than males. The authors suggested clonal diversity may have been underestimated.

On this clone itself: No antigen is known for it. No base qualities exist here, and no much larger clone lies one base off it.

The sample's time point, from its label and the paper: baseline before first vaccination. Samples from vaccinated people were obtained from the UK trials COV001 and COV002, which included a single-blind randomized controlled phase 2/3 trial of AZD1222 (ChAdOx1 nCoV-19) in healthy adults. For TCRbeta chain sequencing, PBMC samples were collected from trial participants at day 0 and at day 28 after the second dose. The CDR3 regions of human TCRbeta chains were subjected to immunosequencing. As for how the authors treated the data: TCRs in the repertoires were matched against a reference library of SARS-CoV-2-specific TCRs that had been generated with the MIRA antigen-specificity platform. Breadth meant the fraction of unique TCRs that were SARS-CoV-2-associated, whereas depth meant the fraction of total T cells that were SARS-CoV-2-associated. Using the MIRA data, every spike-specific TCR was mapped to the spike region that the TCR reacted to and assigned to either a CD4 or a CD8 class. Log10-transformed breadth and depth values were compared by one-way ANOVA with Sidak's multiple comparisons tests. The table was pulled from immuneACCESS by TCRdb, which kept in-frame rearrangements only. Such tables lose some clones; where checked, under half of the loss comes from unresolved V genes, and the rest has no known cause. V and J calls and clone size come straight from that table; D and trimming were deduced from the DNA. Recorded for this sample are roughly 100,000 clones; around 90% of them occurred a single time. Roughly 4% of the sample lies in the top ten.

The sequencing used peripheral blood, collected on day 0 of AZD1222 vaccination. The clonotype was recovered from an adult in good health.

The DNA sequence follows: TGTGCCACCAGCAGAGATCAAGACGAAACCTATGGCTACACCTTC. This gives the protein CATSRDQDETYGYTF. Rearrangement joined TRBV15 to TRBJ1-2; too little of a D gene remains to name it. Taken from cysteine to phenylalanine, the CDR3 has 15 residues. The retained sequence is limited to the CDR3, 45 bases, with the frame set at the first base. V and J lose 0 bases and 4 bases, and a span of 12 bases separates them. CDR1 is given as LNHNV and CDR2 as YYDKDF, both from the germline V gene (reference sequence).